This is a list of T cell receptor beta chains from one sample in a study of cytomegalovirus exposure and HLA in healthy donors. Assay used: immunoSEQ multiplex PCR; TCRdb lists only in-frame clones, some missing. Of 95,000 to 150,000 clones in the sample, roughly 80% were seen once. The specimen was PBMCs. Source of these receptors: a man aged 25-45 years in good health and CMV-seronegative. Both conserved end residues are part of each CDR3. D genes are given only for firm matches. Only part of the rows carry a size: once, few, many, or a class if the clone is expanded.

CDR3 DNA	CDR3 protein	J gene	D gene	clone size	V gene
TGTGCCAGCAGTCTTTCGGGACTAGCGGGAGGGTTTAGCTCCTACGAGCAGTACTTC	CASSLSGLAGGFSSYEQYF	TRBJ2-7	TRBD2	.	TRBV27
TGTGCCAGCAGCCCCGGGGGACAGGCGAACTATGGCTACACCTTC	CASSPGGQANYGYTF	TRBJ1-2	TRBD1	few	TRBV9
TGCGCCAGCAGGGTGGCTCTGAACACTGAAGCTTTCTTT	CASRVALNTEAFF	TRBJ1-1	.	few	TRBV5-1
TGTGCCAGTAGTACTCGACAGGGTAGGAATCAGCCCCAGCATTTT	CASSTRQGRNQPQHF	TRBJ1-5	TRBD1	.	TRBV19
TGTGCCAGCAGCGGCAGACTAGCGGAGGTCACCGGGGAGCTGTTTTTT	CASSGRLAEVTGELFF	TRBJ2-2	TRBD2	.	TRBV5-4
TGTGCCAGCAGCCGGGGGGCCGAATTTAGCTATGGCTACACCTTC	CASSRGAEFSYGYTF	TRBJ1-2	.	.	TRBV6-5
TGTGCCAGCAGGAAGGGGAGGGACAGGGTGAACACCGGGGAGCTGTTTTTT	CASRKGRDRVNTGELFF	TRBJ2-2	TRBD1	.	TRBV5-4
TGCGCCAGCAGCCGTGGGGGGGCTAGCGGTTATGATGAGCAGTTCTTC	CASSRGGASGYDEQFF	TRBJ2-1	.	few	TRBV4-1
TGTGCCACGCCGGACAGCCTAGAGGCCTACGAGCAGTACTTC	CATPDSLEAYEQYF	TRBJ2-7	.	few	TRBV10-3
TGCGCCAGCAGCTCGGGAGCGGGAGAAGAGACCCAGTACTTC	CASSSGAGEETQYF	TRBJ2-5	TRBD2	.	TRBV5-1
TGTGCCAGCAGCCGGGACAGTCCATCCTACGAGCAGTACTTC	CASSRDSPSYEQYF	TRBJ2-7	TRBD1	.	TRBV11-1
TGTGCCAGCAGCTTAGGGGGCGCCAGATTGACTTATAGCAATCAGCCCCAGCATTTT	CASSLGGARLTYSNQPQHF	TRBJ1-5	.	.	TRBV7-9
TGTGCCAGCAGCAGGGATTTGGACGAGCAGTACTTC	CASSRDLDEQYF	TRBJ2-7	.	.	TRBV2
TGTGCCAGCAGCGTCGGCGGTTTCAGCTCCTACGAGCAGTACTTC	CASSVGGFSSYEQYF	TRBJ2-7	.	.	TRBV5-4